This TCR beta chain comes out of a study of T cells in Graves' hyperthyroidism and ophthalmopathy. Study results and limitations: In blood, most of the thyroid clonotypes expanded above 0.001 were also present. The authors' 13 V-J model separated ophthalmopathy from stable hyperthyroidism.

In regard to this clonotype: Its antigen remains unidentified. A read error may explain this, as a much larger clone is one base away.

Researchers amplified the TCR beta CDR3 regions from RNA transcripts. Researchers ran a first-round RT-PCR on the TCR CDR3 using the HTBI primer set. TCRdb ran MiXCR on the multiplex PCR reads and lists one entry per CDR3 protein. The sample includes 500,000 to 800,000 distinct CDR3 sequences, about 45% seen only once; the top ten take less than 9.5%. It was uncontrolled infection, other autoimmune disease, pregnancy or lactation that excluded patients. Germline V lookup: CDR1 ENHRY, CDR2 SYGVKD. The CDR3 is made up of 14 amino acids. V lost 8 bases and J 1 base, leaving 14 bases between the germline ends.

This TCR derives from an adult man with Graves' disease, either hyperthyroidism or ophthalmopathy (not recorded which). The V and J genes are TRBV10-3 and TRBJ1-1; possible D gene TRBD1, 5 bases. The specimen sequenced was peripheral blood or thyroid tissue (not recorded which). The chain's CDR3 is CAIERDRRNTEAFF. The CDR3 DNA follows: TGTGCCATCGAGCGGGACCGTAGGAACACTGAAGCTTTCTTT.